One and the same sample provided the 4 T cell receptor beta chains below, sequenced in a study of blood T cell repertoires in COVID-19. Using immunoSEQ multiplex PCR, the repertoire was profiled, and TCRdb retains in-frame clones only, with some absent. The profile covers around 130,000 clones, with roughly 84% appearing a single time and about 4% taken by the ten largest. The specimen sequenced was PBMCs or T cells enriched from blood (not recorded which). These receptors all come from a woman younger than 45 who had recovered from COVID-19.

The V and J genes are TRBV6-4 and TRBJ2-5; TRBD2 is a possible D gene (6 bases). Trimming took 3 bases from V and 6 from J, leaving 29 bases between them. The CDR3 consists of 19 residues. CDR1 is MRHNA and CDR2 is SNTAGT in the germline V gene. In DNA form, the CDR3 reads TGTGCCAGCAGTGAATCTTCCCGCAGCGGGCAGGCCTGGGGAAAGACCCAGTACTTC. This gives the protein CASSESSRSGQAWGKTQYF.

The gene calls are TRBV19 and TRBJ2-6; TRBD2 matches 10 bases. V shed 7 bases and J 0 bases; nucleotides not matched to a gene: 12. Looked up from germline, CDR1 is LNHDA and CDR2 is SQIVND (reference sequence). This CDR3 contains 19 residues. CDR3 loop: CASNFRASGSSSGANVLTF. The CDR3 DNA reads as TGTGCCAGTAATTTCCGCGCTAGCGGGAGCTCCTCTGGGGCCAACGTCCTGACTTTC.

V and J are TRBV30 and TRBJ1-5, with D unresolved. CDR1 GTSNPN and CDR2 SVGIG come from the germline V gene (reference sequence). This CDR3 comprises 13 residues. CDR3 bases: TGTGCGGTGGGCGTTAATAGCAATCAGCCCCAGCATTTT. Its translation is CAVGVNSNQPQHF.

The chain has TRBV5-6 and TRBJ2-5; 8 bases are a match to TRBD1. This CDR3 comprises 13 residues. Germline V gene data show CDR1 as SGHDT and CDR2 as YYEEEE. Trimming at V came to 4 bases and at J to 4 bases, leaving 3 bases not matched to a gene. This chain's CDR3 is CASSPTGVETQYF. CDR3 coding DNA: TGTGCCAGCAGCCCGACAGGGGTAGAGACCCAGTACTTC.